A single sample gave rise to the 22 T cell receptor beta chains below, sequenced in a study of T cell repertoires in cytomegalovirus infection. TCRdb re-called the reads with MiXCR, one entry per CDR3 protein. The sample carries roughly 300,000 distinct CDR3 sequences, over 20% recorded once. The sample was PBMCs. All receptors come from a human donor in good health (CMV status not recorded). Some clones in this sample may be carry-over from other donors' samples.

The chain couples TRBV5-6 to TRBJ1-6; D unclear. CDR1 is SGHDT and CDR2 is YYEEEE in the germline V gene. CDR3 size: 14 residues. Deletions cut 4 bases from V and 10 bases from J, with 15 bases between. The DNA for the CDR3 is TGTGCCAGCAGCCCCGACACCCTCCCATCACCCCTCCACTTT. The encoded protein is CASSPDTLPSPLHF.

This clonotype showed up many times. The CDR3, as DNA: TGTGCCAGCAGCGCAACCCAGCAGGTTGGAAACACCATATATTTT. Its translation: CASSATQQVGNTIYF. V gene TRBV7-6 combines with J gene TRBJ1-3; no reliable D call. The CDR3 sequence is 15 residues long. CDR1 and CDR2 from the germline V gene are SGHVS and FNYEAQ. V was pared by 5 bases and J by 3 bases, with 14 bases between.

A few counts support this clonotype. The J gene is TRBJ2-1, the V gene TRBV11-2, with 10 bases identical to TRBD2. Germline V CDR1 and CDR2: SGHAT, FQNNGV. This CDR3 contains 16 residues. V shed 3 bases, J shed 4 bases, and the junction held 6 bases outside the gene matches. The CDR3 DNA reads as TGTGCCAGCAGCTTCACAGCGGGGGGGGAATACAATGAGCAGTTCTTC. This translates into CASSFTAGGEYNEQFF.

The chain is built from TRBV10-3 and TRBJ1-5, with D maybe TRBD1 (5 bases). The CDR3 sequence is 15 residues long. V shed 5 bases and J shed 2 bases, with 13 bases lying between them. Germline V gene lookup returns CDR1 ENHRY and CDR2 SYGVKD. The DNA for the CDR3 is TGTGCCATCAGTATATCAACAGGAGGCAATCAGCCCCAGCATTTT. It is translated as CAISISTGGNQPQHF.

At least ten counts were recorded for this clonotype. The chain links TRBV6-5 to TRBJ2-1; 10 positions agree with TRBD1. CDR3 size: 14 residues. Trimming took 5 bases from V and 4 from J; bases not matched to a gene: 2. Germline V gene data show CDR1 as MNHEY and CDR2 as SVGAGI. The CDR3 DNA follows: TGTGCCAGCAGTCGACAGGGGGCTTACAATGAGCAGTTCTTC. Protein product: CASSRQGAYNEQFF.

This clonotype occurred a few times. The J gene is TRBJ2-5, the V gene TRBV12-3 or TRBV12-4; a weak D match, TRBD2 (5 bases). V was cut by 7 bases and J by 1 base, with 16 bases left in between. The CDR3 runs 15 residues. The CDR3 sequence is CASNLGLTPQETQYF. Here the CDR3 DNA reads TGTGCCAGCAACCTTGGACTGACACCCCAAGAGACCCAGTACTTC.

As for this clonotype: With a much larger clone just one base away, this may be a read error. The rearrangement joins TRBV6-5 to TRBJ2-7; 10 nucleotides agree with TRBD2. From germline, CDR1 is MNHEY and CDR2 SVGAGI. Trimming at V came to 3 bases and at J to 1 base, leaving 0 bases not matched to a gene. This CDR3 comprises 14 residues. In nucleotides, the CDR3 is TGTGCCAGCAGTTATAGCGGGAGGTCCTACGAGCAGTACTTC. This gives the protein CASSYSGRSYEQYF.

The chain joins TRBV12-3 or TRBV12-4 to TRBJ2-2, with TRBD2 matching 11 bases. Trimming removed 3 bases from V and 1 base from J; junction bases left unmatched: 1. CDR3 length: 16 amino acids. CDR3 residues: CASSFTSGRNTGELFF. The CDR3 nucleotides are TGTGCCAGCAGTTTCACTAGCGGGAGGAACACCGGGGAGCTGTTTTTT.

In this sample, this clonotype turned up many times. This chain uses TRBV29-1 with TRBJ2-3, with D perhaps assigned TRBD1 or TRBD2 (5 bases each). Trimming shortened V by 6 bases and J by 2 bases, and 12 bases separated the two germline ends. This CDR3 has 13 residues. Germline values: CDR1 SQVTM, CDR2 ANQGSEA. The CDR3 region is CSVQDGLTDTQYF. The CDR3 region has the DNA TGCAGCGTACAGGACGGACTCACAGATACGCAGTATTTT.

The V and J genes are TRBV28 and TRBJ1-1; 8 bases map to TRBD1. V was pared by 5 bases and J by 5 bases, with 10 bases of the junction left unmatched. The CDR3 has 15 residues. Germline CDR1 reads MDHEN; CDR2 reads SYDVKM. The CDR3 reads CASSPGYRGRTEAFF. The CDR3 region has the DNA TGTGCCAGCAGTCCGGGGTACAGGGGGAGAACTGAAGCTTTCTTT.

This clonotype was counted at least ten times. This sequence joins TRBV20-1 and TRBJ1-4; D is uncertain. The V end lost 3 bases, the J end lost 3 bases, and 14 bases lay between the germline ends. CDR1 DFQATT and CDR2 SNEGSKA come from the germline V gene (reference sequence). This CDR3 comprises 15 residues. CDR3 in amino acids: CSARIINPSNEKLFF. The DNA for the CDR3 is TGCAGTGCTAGGATTATCAACCCCTCTAATGAAAAACTGTTTTTT.

CDR3 coding DNA: TGTGCCAGCAGTTCCATTACTAGCGCCGCGAACACCGGGGAGCTGTTTTTT. Its translation: CASSSITSAANTGELFF. V is TRBV12-3 or TRBV12-4 and J is TRBJ2-2, with TRBD2 identical over 7 bases. The ends lost 4 bases at V and 0 bases at J; junction bases unmatched: 8. CDR3 size: 17 residues.

The chain recombines TRBV20-1 with TRBJ1-1, with D perhaps matching TRBD1 (5 bases). Between the trimmed V and J ends, which lost 2 bases and 4 bases, there was a span of 14 bases. The CDR3 is made up of 14 amino acids. Per germline, CDR1 DFQATT and CDR2 SNEGSKA (reference sequence). As DNA, the CDR3 is TGCAGTGCTAGAATCCAGGGAGGATCCACTGAAGCTTTCTTT. Residues: CSARIQGGSTEAFF.

The rearrangement uses TRBV7-2 and TRBJ2-3; no clear D. V shed 5 bases and J shed 2 bases, with 14 bases lying between them. The CDR3 has 15 amino acids. Germline V lookup: CDR1 SGHTA, CDR2 FQGNSA. In DNA form, the CDR3 reads TGTGCCAGCAGCCTCTCGGACGGATTCACAGATACGCAGTATTTT. The encoded protein is CASSLSDGFTDTQYF.

This clonotype appeared many times. This chain connects TRBV7-4 to TRBJ2-1, with no clear D. This CDR3 contains 16 residues. Germline V lookup: CDR1 SGHVT, CDR2 SQSDAQ. The germline V and J ends were trimmed by 1 base and 7 bases, with 17 bases remaining between them. CDR3 amino acids: CASSLVSAVPPNEQFF. The CDR3 bases are TGTGCCAGCAGCTTAGTTTCGGCAGTCCCCCCTAATGAGCAGTTCTTC. Drawing the rest from reference TRBV7-4 and TRBJ2-1, the complete variable domain is GAGVSQSPRYKVAKRGRDVALRCDSISGHVTLYWYRQTLGQGSEVLTYSQSDAQRDKSGRPSGRFSAERPERSVSTLKIQRTEQGDSAVYLCASSLVSAVPPNEQFFGPGTRLTVL.

The chain uses TRBV12-3 or TRBV12-4 and TRBJ2-2, with D uncertain. V was shortened by 7 bases and J by 5 bases, with 8 bases between the two germline ends. The CDR3 consists of 12 residues. The CDR3 loop reads CASKFPTGELFF. In DNA, the CDR3 is TGTGCCAGCAAGTTTCCGACCGGGGAGCTGTTTTTT.

The table lists this clonotype with a few counts. The V and J genes are TRBV7-2 and TRBJ1-2; the D is unclear. Deletions cut 3 bases from V and 6 bases from J, with 2 bases between. Germline CDR1 and CDR2: SGHTA and FQGNSA. The CDR3 is 10 amino acids. Written as DNA, the CDR3 is TGTGCCAGCAGCTTTCATGGCTACACCTTC. Translating gives CASSFHGYTF.

This clonotype has at least ten counts. Mismatch with germline at one junction end may stem from a read error. V usage is TRBV7-7 and J usage is TRBJ2-5; TRBD2 matches 8 bases. Germline CDR1 SSHAT, CDR2 FNYEAQ (reference sequence). This CDR3 is built from 14 residues. CDR3 region: CASSLTSGQETQYF. The CDR3 nucleotides are TGTGCTAGCAGCTTAACTAGCGGACAAGAGACCCAGTACTTC.

This clonotype was seen ten or more times. The chain joins TRBV18 to TRBJ2-3; D unclear. This CDR3 has 12 residues. Germline CDR1 is KGHSH and CDR2 is LQKENI. Deletions cut 3 bases from V and 5 bases from J, with 6 bases between. This chain's CDR3 is CASSPSGDTQYF. The CDR3 DNA sequence: TGTGCCAGCTCACCGTCAGGAGATACGCAGTATTTT.

Regarding this clonotype: The CDR3 ends on some other residue instead of the conserved phenylalanine or tryptophan, so this is likely a read error. The chain employs TRBV28 and TRBJ2-7; tentative D call: TRBD2 (6 bases). Germline V gene lookup returns CDR1 MDHEN and CDR2 SYDVKM. This CDR3 has 13 residues. V was clipped by 7 bases and J by 7 bases, with 17 bases between them. This chain's CDR3 is CASTGTSSREQYS. The CDR3, as DNA: TGTGCCAGCACCGGGACTTCATCGAGAGAGCAGTACTCC.

The chain has TRBV3-1 and TRBJ2-7, with 7 bases lining up with TRBD2. The CDR3 is 14 residues long. After removal of 4 bases from V and 5 bases from J, the junction contained 8 bases not matched to a gene. Germline CDR1 and CDR2: LGHDT and YNNKEL (reference sequence). In DNA form, the CDR3 reads TGTGCCAGCAGCCGAATCGGGGGGAAGGACGAGCAGTACTTC. It is translated as CASSRIGGKDEQYF.

This clonotype was observed a few times. CDR3 sequence: CASSDGVLFEKLFF. CDR3 nucleotide sequence: TGTGCCAGCAGCGACGGTGTTCTTTTTGAAAAACTGTTTTTT. V and J are TRBV6-6 and TRBJ1-4; D gene uncertain. CDR1 MNHNY and CDR2 SVGAGI come from the germline V gene (reference sequence). The CDR3 length is 14 residues. Deletions cut 6 bases from V and 7 bases from J, with 15 bases between.